Each of the 21 T cell receptor beta chains below was sequenced from the same sample in a study of OX40 agonist ivuxolimab in advanced cancers. Sequencing was performed with immunoSEQ multiplex PCR; in TCRdb, only in-frame clones are kept and a portion is missing. The sample has more than 30,000 clones; 65% to 85% are singletons. Sample: CD4+ or CD8+ T cells sorted from blood, taken in a trial of the OX40 agonist ivuxolimab. Receptors originate from an adult with an advanced solid tumor such as melanoma, head and neck, liver or kidney cancer.

The chain carries TRBV5-1 and TRBJ2-2, with D possibly being TRBD1 (6 bases). Germline V lookup: CDR1 SGHRS, CDR2 YFSETQ. The CDR3 is 14 residues long. V was trimmed by 5 bases and J by 7 bases, leaving 15 bases between them. The DNA for the CDR3 is TGCGCCAGCAGGTGGGGGCTACTGGTCGGGGAGCTGTTTTTT. Translation: CASRWGLLVGELFF.

V usage is TRBV6-6 and J usage is TRBJ2-3; 8 bases are a match to TRBD2. The junction had 8 bases not matched to a gene; V was cut back by 5 bases and J by 4 bases. Per germline, CDR1 MNHNY and CDR2 SVGAGI (reference sequence). The CDR3 is 15 residues long. DNA for the CDR3: TGTGCCAGCAGTCCTTGGACTAGCTCCGCAGATACGCAGTATTTT. Translation: CASSPWTSSADTQYF.

In this sample, this clone turned up a few times. This chain joins TRBV6-6 and TRBJ1-2; D gene ambiguous. The V gene lost 4 bases and the J gene lost 8 bases, with 20 bases spanning the gap. This CDR3 contains 15 residues. Per germline, CDR1 MNHNY and CDR2 SVGAGI (reference sequence). CDR3 in amino acids: CASSFSLEGRGGYTF. The CDR3 DNA is TGTGCCAGCAGTTTTAGTCTCGAGGGCCGCGGAGGCTACACCTTC.

The rearrangement links TRBV9 to TRBJ1-4; 10 nucleotides align to TRBD1. The CDR3 consists of 15 residues. Germline trimming cut 3 bases from V and 8 bases from J; bases unmatched to any gene: 7. Germline V gives CDR1 SGDLS, CDR2 YYNGEE. Here the CDR3 reads CASSARDRGGEKLFF. The DNA of the CDR3 is TGTGCCAGCAGCGCACGGGACAGGGGTGGCGAAAAACTGTTTTTT.

The chain combines TRBV7-2 with TRBJ2-2; 7 bases match TRBD2. After removal of 1 base from V and 5 bases from J, the junction contained 10 bases not matched to a gene. Germline V gene sequence: CDR1 SGHTA, CDR2 FQGNSA. The CDR3 totals 17 residues. The CDR3 sequence is CASSLDLLMGGTGELFF. The DNA for the CDR3 is TGTGCCAGCAGCTTAGATCTCCTTATGGGGGGGACCGGGGAGCTGTTTTTT.

The chain recombines TRBV23-1 with TRBJ1-5, with 9 bases that match TRBD1. Being an ORF, TRBV23-1 has a function that is uncertain. The CDR3 sequence is 13 residues long. Unmatched junction bases numbered 4, after V lost 6 bases and J lost 7 bases. The CDR3 protein is CASRDRGGQPQHF. For the CDR3, the DNA is TGCGCCAGCAGGGACAGGGGTGGGCAGCCCCAGCATTTT.

This clone was detected only once. The V call is TRBV10-3, the J call TRBJ2-1; D is possibly TRBD1 (6 bases). Trimming pared 4 bases from V and 0 bases from J, leaving 10 bases between. Looked up from germline, CDR1 is ENHRY and CDR2 is SYGVKD. The CDR3 is 15 amino acids. In DNA form, the CDR3 reads TGTGCCATCAGTGCTGGACAGAGCTCCTACAATGAGCAGTTCTTC. Residues: CAISAGQSSYNEQFF.

This chain connects TRBV2 to TRBJ2-2; D is unclear. V lost 8 bases to trimming and J lost 5 bases, with 15 bases between them. The CDR3 runs to 14 residues. Germline CDR1 is SNHLY and CDR2 is FYNNEI. The CDR3 loop reads CASSEDRNTGELFF. CDR3 DNA sequence: TGTGCCAGCTCCGAAGACCGGAATACCGGGGAGCTGTTTTTT.

The rearrangement joins TRBV28 to TRBJ2-6; D not resolved. Per germline, CDR1 MDHEN and CDR2 SYDVKM. The CDR3 has 13 amino acids. Trimming pared 1 base from V and 2 bases from J, leaving 0 bases between. The CDR3 sequence: CASSLSGANVLTF. The DNA for the CDR3 is TGTGCCAGCAGTTTATCTGGGGCCAACGTCCTGACTTTC.

The chain joins TRBV18 to TRBJ1-2; TRBD1 aligns across 10 bases. V dropped 3 bases and J dropped 9; count of bases not matched to a gene: 4. CDR3 length equals 13 residues. Germline loops: CDR1 KGHSH, CDR2 LQKENI. Here the CDR3 reads CASSPGQGRSYTF. The CDR3 DNA sequence: TGTGCCAGCTCACCGGGACAGGGGCGAAGCTACACCTTC.

The chain uses TRBV18 and TRBJ2-5, with D tentatively TRBD1 (6 bases). V lost 4 bases and J lost 3, with 9 bases in between. The CDR3 has 13 residues. From germline, CDR1 is KGHSH and CDR2 LQKENI. The CDR3 coding sequence is TGTGCCAGCTCACTCTCAGGGGAAGAGACCCAGTACTTC. Amino acid sequence: CASSLSGEETQYF. The full variable domain, completed using reference TRBV18 and TRBJ2-5, is NAGVMQNPRHLVRRRGQEARLRCSPMKGHSHVYWYRQLPEEGLKFMVYLQKENIIDESGMPKERFSAEFPKEGPSILRIQQVVRGDSAAYFCASSLSGEETQYFGPGTRLLVL.

This clone was seen a handful of times. The rearrangement joins TRBV29-1 to TRBJ2-7; TRBD1 agrees at 7 bases. J gave up 3 bases and V 0 bases, and 5 bases lay outside the gene matches. Germline V gives CDR1 SQVTM, CDR2 ANQGSEA. This CDR3 has 14 residues. CDR3 bases: TGCAGCGTTGAAGATGAAGGGGGCAGCTACGAGCAGTACTTC. Translation: CSVEDEGGSYEQYF.

This chain uses TRBV27 with TRBJ2-1; D gene ambiguous. V shed 5 bases and J shed 4 bases, with 12 bases lying between them. CDR3 length: 14 amino acids. Germline V lookup: CDR1 MNHEY, CDR2 SMNVEV (reference sequence). CDR3 nucleotides: TGTGCCAGCAGTGAAACTTGGGGATACAATGAGCAGTTCTTC. Translation: CASSETWGYNEQFF.

This chain links TRBV2 with TRBJ1-2, with 9 bases that match TRBD1. With V trimmed by 6 bases and J by 8 bases, 7 bases remained unmatched. Germline assignment: CDR1 SNHLY and CDR2 FYNNEI. The CDR3 runs to 13 residues. The chain's CDR3 is CASRLQGATGYTF. In DNA form, the CDR3 reads TGTGCCAGCAGATTACAGGGGGCGACGGGCTACACCTTC.

CDR3 in amino acids: CASTSSGVTDTQYF. Written as DNA, the CDR3 is TGTGCCAGCACATCTAGCGGCGTCACAGATACGCAGTATTTT. The chain couples TRBV6-1 to TRBJ2-3; 7 nucleotides align to TRBD2. The CDR3 length is 14 residues. From germline, CDR1 is MNHNS and CDR2 SASEGT. The junction had 6 bases not matched to a gene; V was cut back by 7 bases and J by 2 bases.

The CDR3 coding sequence is TGTGCCAGCAGCTTCCAAGAGACCCAGTACTTC. It is translated as CASSFQETQYF. The chain recombines TRBV11-2 with TRBJ2-5; D uncertain. Trimming took 3 bases from V and 1 from J, leaving 0 bases between them. From germline, CDR1 is SGHAT and CDR2 FQNNGV. The CDR3 has 11 residues. The entire variable domain, with the rest obtained from reference TRBV11-2 and TRBJ2-5, is as follows: EAGVAQSPRYKIIEKRQSVAFWCNPISGHATLYWYQQILGQGPKLLIQFQNNGVVDDSQLPKDRFSAERLKGVDSTLKIQPAKLEDSAVYLCASSFQETQYFGPGTRLLVL.

This chain joins TRBV5-1 and TRBJ1-4, with no clear D. V lost 0 bases to trimming and J lost 6 bases, with 9 bases between them. Germline CDR1 and CDR2: SGHRS and YFSETQ. This CDR3 is 14 amino acids long. The DNA for the CDR3 is TGCGCCAGCAGCTTGGGACGGTACGATGAAAAACTGTTTTTT. Its protein product is CASSLGRYDEKLFF.

The rearrangement uses TRBV7-6 and TRBJ2-1, with 9 bases fitting TRBD2. V lost 1 base and J lost 10; bases outside the gene matches: 14. This CDR3 contains 17 residues. From germline, CDR1 is SGHVS and CDR2 FNYEAQ. CDR3 amino acids: CASSLGPDGAGGLEQFF. Here the CDR3 DNA reads TGTGCCAGCAGCTTAGGCCCTGATGGGGCGGGGGGGCTCGAGCAGTTCTTC.

The CDR3 DNA is TGTGCCAGCAGTTTCCGCACAGGGAAGGGTAATGAAAAACTGTTTTTT. Its protein product is CASSFRTGKGNEKLFF. The chain carries TRBV11-2 and TRBJ1-4; weak D call: TRBD1 (6 bases). The CDR3 loop spans 16 amino acids. V was shortened by 6 bases and J by 4 bases, with 18 bases between the two germline ends. The germline CDR1 and CDR2 sequences are SGHAT and FQNNGV.

The genes are TRBV10-3 and TRBJ1-2; 9 bases align to TRBD1. In germline, CDR1 is ENHRY, CDR2 SYGVKD. This CDR3 has 14 residues. Unmatched junction bases numbered 6, after V lost 8 bases and J lost 2 bases. The CDR3 coding sequence is TGTGCCATCCCTTCGGGGACAGGGAACTATGGCTACACCTTC. This translates into CAIPSGTGNYGYTF.

Notes on this clone: The junction does not match germline at one end; this may be a read error. The CDR3 loop is CASSHSNYGYTF. The CDR3 DNA reads as TGTGCCAGTAGCCACAGTAACTATGGCTACACCTTC. This chain links TRBV14 with TRBJ1-2; D gene ambiguous. The CDR3 totals 12 residues. Germline V CDR1 and CDR2: SGHDN, FVKESK.